These 2 T cell receptor beta chains share one sample of origin, sequenced in a study of blood T cell repertoires in COVID-19 (dated by TCRdb to 2020 to 2021). Library generation was performed with the immunoSEQ multiplex PCR assay. TCRdb mirrors the immuneACCESS table, restricted to in-frame sequences. Some clones are absent from its copies; in checked studies, under half trace to an unresolved V gene, and the reason for the others is unknown. In all, the sample holds 99,000 or so clones, and roughly 79% of those were seen once. Roughly two fifths of the sample goes to the ten largest clones. The material sequenced was peripheral blood. These receptors were obtained from an older man with acute or convalescent COVID-19.

This chain links TRBV5-8 with TRBJ2-7; D might be TRBD2 (7 bases). The CDR3 has 15 amino acids. Germline-derived CDR1 and CDR2 are SGHTS and YDEGEE. V gave up 0 bases and J gave up 3 bases, with 13 bases separating them. The CDR3 nucleotides read TGTGCCAGCAGCTTGGCGGGGGGCGCGGACTACGAGCAGTACTTC. Translating gives CASSLAGGADYEQYF.

The chain recombines TRBV7-3 with TRBJ1-2; TRBD1 matches at 9 bases. The germline CDR1 and CDR2 sequences are SGHTA and FQGTGA. J was trimmed by 4 bases and V by 2 bases; bases with no gene match: 5. The CDR3 extends over 15 amino acids. The CDR3, as DNA: TGTGCCAGCAGCTTAGGGCCGGGACAGGGCTATGGCTACACCTTC. Translation gives CASSLGPGQGYGYTF.